The sequence of this TCR beta chain was determined in a study of CD4 T cells in relation to SARS-CoV-2 and coronaviruses. Study as a whole: No peptide or an HIV-1 Nef peptide pool served as negative control. The restricting HLA molecule for shared crossreactive spike epitopes was mapped. General study results and limits: No crossreactivity against non-spike viral proteins was tested here.

This CDR3 is built from 13 residues. The ends were cut back, 3 bases at V and 3 bases at J, with 6 bases in the middle. This table comes from immunoSEQ multiplex PCR, and its TCRdb copy is limited to in-frame clones, with some not included. The table shows fewer than 25,000 clones, with over 65% occurring only once. Details on this clone: Its antigen is currently unknown. Other DNA sequences of this sample code for an identical CDR3.

The unexposed donors gave CD4+ T cells in about 2010-2018, prior to COVID-19. Isolation of CD4+ T cells took place after approximately 10 days in culture. Cells permitting, SARS-CoV-2 S/N and four cold-coronavirus spikes were tested on unexposed-donor CD4+ T cells. This receptor was identified in a human donor in good health. This chain connects TRBV12-3 or TRBV12-4 to TRBJ2-4; D gene unclear. Sequencing used CD4+ T cells from PBMCs, cultured in vitro. CDR3 region: CASSFGGKNIQYF. CDR3 DNA sequence: TGTGCCAGCAGTTTCGGCGGCAAAAACATTCAGTACTTC.